These T cell receptor beta chains were read from a single sample in a study of control samples from healthy donors and cancer patients. The data were produced by immunoSEQ multiplex PCR, yet TCRdb's version contains in-frame clones alone and is incomplete. The table has roughly 120,000 clones, approximately 90% seen once; the top ten hold approximately 7.8%. Source material: blood. The receptor source for this set is a woman between 18 and 29 years old in good health. CDR3s leave out the opening cysteine and the closing phenylalanine or tryptophan. Only some rows state a clone size, as once, few, many or a class for expanded clones.

cdr3_aa cdr3_length v_call clone_size
ATSRVKVETQY 11 TRBV15 .
ASSLGGAEQY 10 TRBV28 .
ASSSPGHPPQETQY 14 TRBV7-9 .
ASSPTSGGYEQY 12 TRBV6-5 .
ASSGQYNSPLH 11 TRBV6-6 .
ASTDRRDTQY 10 TRBV27 .
ASSVGSGELF 10 TRBV9 .
ASSYRGLGSGNTIY 14 TRBV3-1/TRBV3-2 .
ASQLAGQPDGYT 12 TRBV19 .
ASKRTSGTSRDTGELF 16 TRBV3-1/TRBV3-2 .
ATGISGGTDTQY 12 TRBV24-1 .
ASSLKPWATGSETQY 15 TRBV7-2 .
ASSSQIKGNIQY 12 TRBV5-1 .
ASSRRDTDTQY 11 TRBV4-1 .
ASSKDSNQPQH 11 TRBV2 .
AIQGGDTYEQY 11 TRBV2 few
ASSMRQSSYEQY 12 TRBV19 .
ASSEERDRAVTGELF 15 TRBV10-1 .
ASSRGSGPNTGELF 14 TRBV7-3 .
ASVGWVHNEQF 11 TRBV2 once
ASSGLAGDTQY 11 TRBV6-5 once
ASSLATDTQY 10 TRBV7-9 once
ASSIRQTGELF 11 TRBV19 .
AWRLPGFYGYT 11 TRBV30 .
ASTRLNNEQF 10 TRBV2 .
ASSQVERLNEKLF 13 TRBV4-1 .
ASSPGTGYYEQY 12 TRBV5-1 .
ASSLTGANGLGYT 13 TRBV5-4 once
ASSPSTGRVGAF 12 TRBV28 .
SVPGATNEKLF 11 TRBV29-1 .
ATSADPTPTGTGELF 15 TRBV24-1 .
ASEDRGLETQY 11 TRBV3-1/TRBV3-2 .
ASSLAGRSPLH 11 TRBV5-1 once
ASSQAAGRRSSYNEQF 16 TRBV3-1/TRBV3-2 .
ASSGRGTGNSNQPQH 15 TRBV6-1 .
ASSLRYPVPYEQY 13 TRBV28 .